The next 14 T cell receptor beta chains were all read from a single sample in a study of blood T cell repertoires in COVID-19. This table comes from immunoSEQ multiplex PCR, and its TCRdb copy is limited to in-frame clones, with some not included. Here the sample spans roughly 190,000 clones, roughly 76% being singletons. The sample taken for sequencing was peripheral blood. The source of these receptors is a woman aged 40 to 50 with COVID-19, enrolled during active disease.

The gene calls are TRBV9 and TRBJ1-2; D might be TRBD1 (6 bases). Trimming removed 0 bases at V and 1 base at J, with 10 bases between. This CDR3 contains 15 residues. Germline-derived CDR1 and CDR2 are SGDLS and YYNGEE. CDR3 nucleotide sequence: TGTGCCAGCAGCGTAGCGTTAGGGGGTAACTATGGCTACACCTTC. Protein sequence: CASSVALGGNYGYTF. The variable domain in full, completed from reference TRBV9 and TRBJ1-2, reads DSGVTQTPKHLITATGQRVTLRCSPRSGDLSVYWYQQSLDQGLQFLIQYYNGEERAKGNILERFSAQQFPDLHSELNLSSLELGDSALYFCASSVALGGNYGYTFGSGTRLTVV.

This clone was recorded a few times. The CDR3: CASSLRRYNSPLHF. As DNA, the CDR3 is TGTGCCAGCAGTTTACGTCGGTATAATTCACCCCTCCACTTT. The V and J genes are TRBV27 and TRBJ1-6; the D is unclear. Per germline, CDR1 MNHEY and CDR2 SMNVEV (reference sequence). The CDR3 has 14 amino acids. The V gene lost 2 bases and the J gene lost 4 bases, with 6 bases spanning the gap.

V and J are TRBV7-9 and TRBJ1-1; the D gene is possibly TRBD1 (5 bases). Trimming cost V 0 bases and J 7 bases, with 12 bases left between them. CDR1 SEHNR and CDR2 FQNEAQ come from the germline V gene (reference sequence). CDR3 size: 14 residues. The DNA for the CDR3 is TGTGCCAGCAGCTTAGCGGGGGGTCAAGGTGAAGCTTTCTTT. This gives the protein CASSLAGGQGEAFF.

This clone came up once. J is TRBJ2-1 and V is TRBV28; tentatively, D is TRBD2 (6 bases). Germline CDR1 is MDHEN and CDR2 is SYDVKM. The CDR3 spans 13 residues. V lost 5 bases, J lost 7 bases, and 12 bases lay in between. For the CDR3, the DNA is TGTGCCAGCAGTCGACTAGGCGCAAATGAGCAGTTCTTC. It is translated as CASSRLGANEQFF.

The CDR3 reads CASSKTVSPETQYF. CDR3 nucleotide sequence: TGTGCCAGTAGTAAGACAGTCTCACCGGAGACCCAGTACTTC. The chain carries TRBV19 and TRBJ2-5, with D perhaps TRBD1 (5 bases). From germline, CDR1 is LNHDA and CDR2 SQIVND (reference sequence). CDR3 length: 14 residues. The V end lost 4 bases, the J end lost 5 bases, and 14 bases lay between the germline ends.

V gene TRBV5-4 combines with J gene TRBJ1-2, with unresolved D. Germline loops: CDR1 SGHNT, CDR2 YYREEE (reference sequence). V lost 0 bases, J lost 1 base, and 7 bases lay in between. The CDR3 contains 14 residues. The DNA for the CDR3 is TGTGCCAGCAGCTTGGTGGGCAGTAACTATGGCTACACCTTC. Its protein product is CASSLVGSNYGYTF.

The table lists this clone with a few counts. This chain connects TRBV5-5 to TRBJ1-2, with TRBD1 as a possible D gene (5 bases). This CDR3 has 15 amino acids. Trimming removed 3 bases from V and 5 bases from J, with 17 bases in between. Germline V CDR1 and CDR2: SGHKS, YYEKEE (reference sequence). The CDR3 is CASSWAGTPQYGYTF. CDR3 coding DNA: TGTGCCAGCAGCTGGGCGGGGACCCCACAGTATGGCTACACCTTC.

This chain connects TRBV6-1 to TRBJ1-5; possible D gene TRBD1, 5 bases. Germline values: CDR1 MNHNS, CDR2 SASEGT. V gave up 3 bases and J gave up 4 bases, with 7 bases separating them. The CDR3 is made up of 13 amino acids. Here the CDR3 DNA reads TGTGCCAGCAGTGACGGGGGGAATCAGCCCCAGCATTTT. It translates to CASSDGGNQPQHF.

This clone was counted a single time. The chain couples TRBV27 to TRBJ1-2; D gene ambiguous. The germline CDR1 and CDR2 sequences are MNHEY and SMNVEV (reference sequence). Trimming stripped 3 bases from V and 4 bases from J, with 9 bases between. The CDR3 runs to 13 residues. CDR3 region: CASSFNRGYGYTF. The CDR3 DNA reads as TGTGCCAGCAGTTTCAACCGGGGCTATGGCTACACCTTC.

This rearrangement joins TRBV11-1 to TRBJ2-1, with 12 bases lining up with TRBD2. V lost 5 bases and J lost 9; bases outside the gene matches: 2. Germline V gives CDR1 SGHAT, CDR2 FQDESV (reference sequence). The CDR3 length is 13 residues. Here the CDR3 reads CASSALAGGEQFF. CDR3 bases: TGTGCCAGCAGCGCACTAGCGGGGGGTGAGCAGTTCTTC.

V and J are TRBV14 and TRBJ2-2, with D possibly matching TRBD1 (6 bases). Between the trimmed V and J ends, which lost 7 bases and 6 bases, there was a span of 18 bases. In germline, CDR1 is SGHDN, CDR2 FVKESK. The CDR3 loop spans 15 amino acids. This CDR3 reads CASTLSTGRAGELFF. CDR3 nucleotides: TGTGCCAGCACCCTATCGACAGGTCGCGCCGGGGAGCTGTTTTTT.

V gene TRBV6-6 combines with J gene TRBJ2-3; 10 bases agree with TRBD2. Germline loops: CDR1 MNHNY, CDR2 SVGAGI (reference sequence). This CDR3 spans 14 amino acids. The V and J ends lost 7 bases and 3 bases, in that order; junction bases with no gene match: 4. The CDR3 loop reads CASNSGRSTDTQYF. The CDR3 nucleotides are TGTGCCAGCAATAGCGGGAGGTCGACAGATACGCAGTATTTT.

As concerns this clone: A junction boundary mismatches the germline segment, possibly from a read error. V usage is TRBV5-1 and J usage is TRBJ2-1, with D uncertain. This CDR3 has 13 residues. Looked up from germline, CDR1 is SGHRS and CDR2 is YFSETQ. For the CDR3, the DNA is TGCGCCAGCAGCTTCACAGACGCCAATAAGCAGTTCTTC. This gives the protein CASSFTDANKQFF. The complete variable domain, with remaining parts taken from reference TRBV5-1 and TRBJ2-1, reads KAGVTQTPRYLIKTRGQQVTLSCSPISGHRSVSWYQQTPGQGLQFLFEYFSETQRNKGNFPGRFSGRQFSNSRSEMNVSTLELGDSALYLCASSFTDANKQFFGPGTRLTVL.

This sequence joins TRBV7-3 and TRBJ2-5; 9 bases are shared with TRBD2. The length of the CDR3 is 15 residues. V lost 3 bases and J lost 7; bases outside the gene matches: 9. Germline V gene lookup returns CDR1 SGHTA and CDR2 FQGTGA. CDR3 region: CASSLNSGSYGTQYF. In DNA form, the CDR3 reads TGTGCCAGCAGCTTGAATAGCGGGAGCTATGGGACCCAGTACTTC. Complete variable domain (other parts from reference TRBV7-3 and TRBJ2-5): GAGVSQTPSNKVTEKGKYVELRCDPISGHTALYWYRQSLGQGPEFLIYFQGTGAADDSGLPNDRFFAVRPEGSVSTLKIQRTERGDSAVYLCASSLNSGSYGTQYFGPGTRLLVL.